The sequence of this T cell receptor beta chain was determined in a study of human versus mouse CDR3 diversity and MHC coevolution. Regarding this clone: Its antigen remains unidentified.

Cells were CD45RO-negative CD62L-positive naive CD4 T cells sorted from PBMCs. Study findings and constraints: Among all groups, most of the three human donors showed least clonal inequality. A handful of MHC II alleles selected the human T cells. iCHAO1 estimated the human TCR beta repertoire at roughly 1.5 million clonotypes.

Libraries were prepared by immunoSEQ multiplex PCR; TCRdb keeps only in-frame clonotypes and omits some of them. In the table there are about 60,000 clones, around 94% of which are singletons. The TCR originated in a person in their sixties in good health. Source material: naive CD4+ T cells from blood. The subset was: CD45RO-negative CD62L-positive naive CD4 T cells.

The CDR3 region is CAWTLRLMPSTDTQYF. For the CDR3, the DNA is TGTGCCTGGACCCTCCGACTAATGCCTAGCACAGATACGCAGTATTTT. The chain has TRBV30 and TRBJ2-3; D possibly corresponds to TRBD2 (5 bases). Germline CDR1 is GTSNPN and CDR2 is SVGIG (reference sequence). The CDR3 has 16 residues. V lost 4 bases and J lost 0, with 17 bases in between.